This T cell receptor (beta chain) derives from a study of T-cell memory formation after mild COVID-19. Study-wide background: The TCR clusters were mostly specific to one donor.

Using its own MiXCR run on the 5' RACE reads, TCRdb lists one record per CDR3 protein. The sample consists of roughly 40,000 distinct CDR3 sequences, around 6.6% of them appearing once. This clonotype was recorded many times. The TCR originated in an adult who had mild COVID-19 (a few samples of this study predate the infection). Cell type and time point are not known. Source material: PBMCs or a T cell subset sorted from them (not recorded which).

The CDR3 sequence: CSVGDRVNTEAFF. The CDR3 region has the DNA TGCAGCGTTGGGGACAGGGTGAACACTGAAGCTTTCTTT. The chain employs TRBV29-1 and TRBJ1-1, with 9 positions matching TRBD1. The V segment lost 4 bases and the J segment 0 bases; nucleotides outside the gene matches: 0. CDR1 and CDR2 from the germline V gene are SQVTM and ANQGSEA. This CDR3 has 13 amino acids.